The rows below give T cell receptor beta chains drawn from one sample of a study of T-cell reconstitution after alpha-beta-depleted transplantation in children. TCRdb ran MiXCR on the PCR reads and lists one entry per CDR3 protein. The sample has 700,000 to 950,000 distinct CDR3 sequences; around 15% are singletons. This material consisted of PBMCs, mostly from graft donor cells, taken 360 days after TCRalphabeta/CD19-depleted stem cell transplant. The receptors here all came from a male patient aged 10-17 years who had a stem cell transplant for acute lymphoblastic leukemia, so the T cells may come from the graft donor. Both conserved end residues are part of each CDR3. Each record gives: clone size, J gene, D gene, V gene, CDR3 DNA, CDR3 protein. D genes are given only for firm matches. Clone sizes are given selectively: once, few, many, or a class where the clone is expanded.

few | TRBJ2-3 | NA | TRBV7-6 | TGTGCCAGCAGCCTCTACAGGGTTTTTAGCACAGATACGCAGTATTTT | CASSLYRVFSTDTQYF
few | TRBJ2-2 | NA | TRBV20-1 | TGCAGTGCTAGAGGGATACTAGGGGAGCTGTTTTTT | CSARGILGELFF
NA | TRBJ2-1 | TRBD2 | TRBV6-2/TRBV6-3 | TGTGCCAGCAGTTCCGTCCCGGGACTAGCGGGGGGGCCCTTCAATGAGCAGTTCTTC | CASSSVPGLAGGPFNEQFF
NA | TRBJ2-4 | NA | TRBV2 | TGTGCCAGCAGCCCCGGACTACTGAACCTCATAGCCAAAAACATTCAGTACTTC | CASSPGLLNLIAKNIQYF
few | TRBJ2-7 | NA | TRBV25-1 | TGTGCCAGCAGTGAATATATGGACGGGCAGTACTTC | CASSEYMDGQYF
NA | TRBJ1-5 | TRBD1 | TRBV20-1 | TGCAGTGCGGGGACAGGGAAGCAGCCCCAGCATTTT | CSAGTGKQPQHF
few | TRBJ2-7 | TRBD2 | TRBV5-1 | TGCGCCAGCAGCTTGAGCGGGAGGGCCTCAAGTAGGTACGAGCAGTACTTC | CASSLSGRASSRYEQYF
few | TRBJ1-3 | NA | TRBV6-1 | TGTGCCAGCAGCTCATACTCGGGCGGTCGAAACACCATATATTTT | CASSSYSGGRNTIYF
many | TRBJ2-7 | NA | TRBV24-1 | TGTGCCACCAGTGATCTTTCCTACGAGCAGTACTTC | CATSDLSYEQYF
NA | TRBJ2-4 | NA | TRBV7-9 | TGTGCCAGCAGCAACCCGGGACAAGAATACATTCAGTACTTC | CASSNPGQEYIQYF
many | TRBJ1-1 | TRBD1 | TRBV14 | TGTGCCAGCAGCCAAGAAGGGACAGTGAACACTGAAGCTTTCTTT | CASSQEGTVNTEAFF
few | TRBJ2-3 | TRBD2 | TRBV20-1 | TGCAGTGCTAGAATTAGCGGGTACACAGATACGCAGTATTTT | CSARISGYTDTQYF
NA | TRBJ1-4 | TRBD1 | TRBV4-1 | TGCGCCAGCAGCCAATCCGGGACAGGGGGTGAAAAACTGTTTTTT | CASSQSGTGGEKLFF
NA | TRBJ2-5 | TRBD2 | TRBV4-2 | TGTGCCAGCAGCCAAGTGGGACTAGCGTATCAAGAGACCCAGTACTTC | CASSQVGLAYQETQYF
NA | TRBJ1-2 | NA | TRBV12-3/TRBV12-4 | TGTGCCAGCAGAGAGACCGGGACTCAGTCTCAGGGCTATGGCTACACCTTC | CASRETGTQSQGYGYTF
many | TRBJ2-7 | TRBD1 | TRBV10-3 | TGTGCCATCAGCTGGGACAGGGGGACGCACGAGCAGTACTTC | CAISWDRGTHEQYF
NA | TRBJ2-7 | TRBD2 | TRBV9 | TGTGCCAGCAGCCCAGTCCCAAGCGGGAGGATCTACGAGCAGTACTTC | CASSPVPSGRIYEQYF
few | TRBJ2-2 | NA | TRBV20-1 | TGCAGTGCTAGTTCCGGGAGTGGGCCCTTATGGGGGGAGCTGTTTTTT | CSASSGSGPLWGELFF
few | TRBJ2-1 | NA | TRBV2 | TGTGCCAGCAGTGAAGTGACGGACAATGAGCAGTTCTTC | CASSEVTDNEQFF
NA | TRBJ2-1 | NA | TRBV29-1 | TGCAGCGTTGGGGCCTCGTACAATGAGCAGTTCTTC | CSVGASYNEQFF
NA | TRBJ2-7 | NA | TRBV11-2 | TGTGCCAGCAGCTTGGGCCCATTGCCCACCTACGAGCAGTACTTC | CASSLGPLPTYEQYF
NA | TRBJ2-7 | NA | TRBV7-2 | TGTGCCAGCAGCACCGAAGGGGGGCCTACCTACGAGCAGTACTTC | CASSTEGGPTYEQYF
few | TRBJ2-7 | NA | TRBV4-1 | TGCGCCAGCAGCCAAGCAGGCGTCAGGCGCCCCTACGAGCAGTACTTC | CASSQAGVRRPYEQYF
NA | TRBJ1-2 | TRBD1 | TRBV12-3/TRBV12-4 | TGTGCCAGCAGGTCGGGACAGCCCTATGGCTACACCTTC | CASRSGQPYGYTF
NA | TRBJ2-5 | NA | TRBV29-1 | TGCAGCGTTGAACCGTACCAAGAGACCCAGTACTTC | CSVEPYQETQYF
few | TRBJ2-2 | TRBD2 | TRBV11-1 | TGTGCCAGCAGCTCCTGGCTAGCGGGAGAGCCCGGGGAGCTGTTTTTT | CASSSWLAGEPGELFF
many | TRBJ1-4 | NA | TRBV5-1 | TGCGCCAGCAGCCGTGACAGTTTTGGGGAAAAACTGTTTTTT | CASSRDSFGEKLFF
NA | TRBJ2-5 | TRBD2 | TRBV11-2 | TGTGCCAGCAGCTTAGGTCTAGCGGGAGCGGGACCTTCGCAAGAGACCCAGTACTTC | CASSLGLAGAGPSQETQYF
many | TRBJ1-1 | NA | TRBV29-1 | TGCAGCGTTGTGCCAGGGAGGTTGAACACTGAAGCTTTCTTT | CSVVPGRLNTEAFF
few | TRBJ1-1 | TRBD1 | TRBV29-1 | TGCAGCGTTTTAAGACAGGGCCACACTGAAGCTTTCTTT | CSVLRQGHTEAFF
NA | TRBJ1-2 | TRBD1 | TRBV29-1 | TGCAGCGTTGAAGGTCTCACTTTACAGGGGGCGGGTGGCTACACCTTC | CSVEGLTLQGAGGYTF
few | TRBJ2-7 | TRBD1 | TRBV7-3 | TGTGCCAGCAGCTTAATAGGGACAGGGAACGACGAGCAGTACTTC | CASSLIGTGNDEQYF
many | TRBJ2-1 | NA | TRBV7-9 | TGTGCCAGCAGGCAAGACAGCAGCTACAATGAGCAGTTCTTC | CASRQDSSYNEQFF
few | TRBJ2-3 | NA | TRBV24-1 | TGTGCCACCAGTGATGGGGGCCAACTTATAGATACGCAGTATTTT | CATSDGGQLIDTQYF
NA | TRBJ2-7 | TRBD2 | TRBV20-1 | TGCAGTGCTACGGTGGGGACTAGCGGAACCTACGAGCAGTACTTC | CSATVGTSGTYEQYF
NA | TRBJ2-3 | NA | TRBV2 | TGTGCCAGCAGTGAAGGTGGACGTTATACGCAGTATTTT | CASSEGGRYTQYF
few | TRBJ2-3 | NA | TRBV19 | TGTGCCAGTAGTATCAGTCATCCCGGGGAAGATACGCAGTATTTT | CASSISHPGEDTQYF
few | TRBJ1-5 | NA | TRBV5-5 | TGTGCCAGCAGCTTGGTTGTTTTTCAGCCCCAGCATTTT | CASSLVVFQPQHF
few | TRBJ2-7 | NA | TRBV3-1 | TGTGCCAGCGCCCCCGGGCAGGTGGGTTCCTACGAGCAGTACTTC | CASAPGQVGSYEQYF